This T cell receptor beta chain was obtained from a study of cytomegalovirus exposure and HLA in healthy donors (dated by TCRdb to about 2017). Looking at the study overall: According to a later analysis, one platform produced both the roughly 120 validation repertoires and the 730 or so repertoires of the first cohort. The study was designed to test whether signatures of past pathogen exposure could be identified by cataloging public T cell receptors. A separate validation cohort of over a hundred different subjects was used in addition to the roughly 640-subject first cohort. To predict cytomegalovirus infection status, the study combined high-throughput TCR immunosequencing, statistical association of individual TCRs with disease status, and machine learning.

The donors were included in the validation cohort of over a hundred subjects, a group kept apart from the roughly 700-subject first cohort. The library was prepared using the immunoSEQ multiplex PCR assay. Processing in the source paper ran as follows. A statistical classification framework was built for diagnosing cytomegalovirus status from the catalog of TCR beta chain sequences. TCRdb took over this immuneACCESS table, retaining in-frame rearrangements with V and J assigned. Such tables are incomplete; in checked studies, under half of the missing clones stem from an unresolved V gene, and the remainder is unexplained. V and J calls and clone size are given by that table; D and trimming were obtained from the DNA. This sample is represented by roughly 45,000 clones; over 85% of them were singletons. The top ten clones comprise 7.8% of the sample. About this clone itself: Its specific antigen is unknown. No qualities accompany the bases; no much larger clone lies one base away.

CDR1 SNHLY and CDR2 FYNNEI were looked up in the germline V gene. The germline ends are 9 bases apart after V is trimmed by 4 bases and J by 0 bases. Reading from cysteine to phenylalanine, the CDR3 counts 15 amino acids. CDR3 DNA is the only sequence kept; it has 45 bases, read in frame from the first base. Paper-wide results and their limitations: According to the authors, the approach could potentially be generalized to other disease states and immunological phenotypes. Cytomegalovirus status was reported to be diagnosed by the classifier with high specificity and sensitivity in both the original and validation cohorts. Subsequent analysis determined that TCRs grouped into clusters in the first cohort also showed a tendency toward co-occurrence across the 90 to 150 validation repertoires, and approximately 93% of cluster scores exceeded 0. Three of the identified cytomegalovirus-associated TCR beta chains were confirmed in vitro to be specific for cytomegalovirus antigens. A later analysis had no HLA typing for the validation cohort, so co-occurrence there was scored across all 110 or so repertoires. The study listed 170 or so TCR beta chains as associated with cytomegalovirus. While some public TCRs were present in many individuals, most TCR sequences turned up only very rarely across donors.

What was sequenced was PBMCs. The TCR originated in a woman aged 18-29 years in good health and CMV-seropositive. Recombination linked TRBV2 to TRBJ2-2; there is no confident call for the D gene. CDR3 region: CASSGGGTNTGELFF. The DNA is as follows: TGTGCCAGCAGTGGAGGCGGCACGAACACCGGGGAGCTGTTTTTT.